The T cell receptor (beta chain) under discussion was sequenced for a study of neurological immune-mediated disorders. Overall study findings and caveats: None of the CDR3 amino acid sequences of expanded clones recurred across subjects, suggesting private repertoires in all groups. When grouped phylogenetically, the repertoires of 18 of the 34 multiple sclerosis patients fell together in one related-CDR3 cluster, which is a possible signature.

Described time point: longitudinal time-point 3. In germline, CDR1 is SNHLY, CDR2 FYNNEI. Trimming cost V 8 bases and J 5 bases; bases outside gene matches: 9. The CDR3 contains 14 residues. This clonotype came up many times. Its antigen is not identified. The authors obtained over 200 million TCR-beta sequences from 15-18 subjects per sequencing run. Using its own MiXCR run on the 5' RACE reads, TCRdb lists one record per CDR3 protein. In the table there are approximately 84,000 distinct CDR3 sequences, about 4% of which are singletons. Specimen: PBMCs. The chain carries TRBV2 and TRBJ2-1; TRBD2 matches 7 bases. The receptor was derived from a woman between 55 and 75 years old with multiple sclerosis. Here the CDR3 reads CASFTLGGDNEQFF. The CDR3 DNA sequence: TGTGCCAGCTTTACGCTTGGGGGGGACAATGAGCAGTTCTTC. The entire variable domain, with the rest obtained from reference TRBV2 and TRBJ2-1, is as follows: EPEVTQTPSHQVTQMGQEVILRCVPISNHLYFYWYRQILGQKVEFLVSFYNNEISEKSEIFDDQFSVERPDGSNFTLKIRSTKLEDSAMYFCASFTLGGDNEQFFGPGTRLTVL.